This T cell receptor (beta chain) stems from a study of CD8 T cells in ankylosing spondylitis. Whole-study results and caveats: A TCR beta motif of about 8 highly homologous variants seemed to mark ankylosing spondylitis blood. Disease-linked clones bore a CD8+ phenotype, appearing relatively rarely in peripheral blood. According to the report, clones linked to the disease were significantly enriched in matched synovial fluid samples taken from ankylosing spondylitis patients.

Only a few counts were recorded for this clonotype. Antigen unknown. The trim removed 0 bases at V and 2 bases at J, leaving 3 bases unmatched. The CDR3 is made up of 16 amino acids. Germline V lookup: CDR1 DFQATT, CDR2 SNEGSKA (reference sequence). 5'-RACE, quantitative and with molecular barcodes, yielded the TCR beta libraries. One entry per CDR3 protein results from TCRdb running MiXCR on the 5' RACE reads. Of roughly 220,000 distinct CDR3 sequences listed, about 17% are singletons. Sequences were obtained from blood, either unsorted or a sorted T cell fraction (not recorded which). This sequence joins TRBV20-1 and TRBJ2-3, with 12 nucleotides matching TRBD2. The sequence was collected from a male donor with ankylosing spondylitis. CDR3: CSARDPSGGDTDTQYF. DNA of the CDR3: TGCAGTGCTAGAGATCCTAGCGGGGGGGACACAGATACGCAGTATTTT.